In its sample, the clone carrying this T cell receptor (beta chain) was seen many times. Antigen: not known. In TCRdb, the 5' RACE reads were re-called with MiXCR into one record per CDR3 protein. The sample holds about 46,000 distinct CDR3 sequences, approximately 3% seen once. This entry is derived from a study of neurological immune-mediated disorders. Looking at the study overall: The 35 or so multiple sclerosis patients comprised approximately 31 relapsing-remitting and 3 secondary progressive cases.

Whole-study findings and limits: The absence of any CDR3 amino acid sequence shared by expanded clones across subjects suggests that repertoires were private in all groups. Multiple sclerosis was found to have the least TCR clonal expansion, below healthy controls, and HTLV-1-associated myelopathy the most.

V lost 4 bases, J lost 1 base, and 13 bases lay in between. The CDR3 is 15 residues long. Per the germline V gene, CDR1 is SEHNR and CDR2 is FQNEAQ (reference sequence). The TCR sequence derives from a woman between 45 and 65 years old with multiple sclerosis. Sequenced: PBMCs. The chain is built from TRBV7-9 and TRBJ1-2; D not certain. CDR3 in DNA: TGTGCCAGCAGCTCGGCCCATGAGGATAACTATGGCTACACCTTC. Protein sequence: CASSSAHEDNYGYTF.